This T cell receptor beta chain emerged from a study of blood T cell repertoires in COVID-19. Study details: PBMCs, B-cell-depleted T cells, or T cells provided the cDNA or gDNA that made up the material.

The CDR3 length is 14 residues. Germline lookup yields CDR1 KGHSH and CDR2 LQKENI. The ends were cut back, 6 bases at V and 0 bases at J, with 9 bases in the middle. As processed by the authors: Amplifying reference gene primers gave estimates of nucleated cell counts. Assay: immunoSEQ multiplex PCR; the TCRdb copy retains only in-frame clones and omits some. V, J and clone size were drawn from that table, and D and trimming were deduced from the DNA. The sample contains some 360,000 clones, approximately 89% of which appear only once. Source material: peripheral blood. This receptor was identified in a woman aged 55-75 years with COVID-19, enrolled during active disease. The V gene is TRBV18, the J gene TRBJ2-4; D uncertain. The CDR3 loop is CASSSDLAKNIQYF. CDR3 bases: TGTGCCAGCTCTTCAGATCTAGCCAAAAACATTCAGTACTTC.